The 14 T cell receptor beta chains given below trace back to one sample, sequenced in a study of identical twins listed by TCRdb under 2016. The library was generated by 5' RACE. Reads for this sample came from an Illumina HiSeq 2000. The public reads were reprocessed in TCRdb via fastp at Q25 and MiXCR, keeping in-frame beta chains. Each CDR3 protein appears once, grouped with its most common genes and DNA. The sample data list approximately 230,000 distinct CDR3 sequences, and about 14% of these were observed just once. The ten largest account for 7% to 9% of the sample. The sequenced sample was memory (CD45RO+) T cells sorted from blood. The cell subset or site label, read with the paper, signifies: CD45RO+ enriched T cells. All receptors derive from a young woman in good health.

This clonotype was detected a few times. This CDR3 is CASSLSRTDTQYF. CDR3 DNA sequence: TGTGCCAGCAGTTTGTCTCGCACAGATACGCAGTATTTT. The chain combines TRBV3-1 with TRBJ2-3; D is ambiguous. Trimming left V 6 bases short and J 1 base short, with 8 bases between. The CDR3 runs 13 residues. Germline CDR1 is LGHDT and CDR2 is YNNKEL (reference sequence).

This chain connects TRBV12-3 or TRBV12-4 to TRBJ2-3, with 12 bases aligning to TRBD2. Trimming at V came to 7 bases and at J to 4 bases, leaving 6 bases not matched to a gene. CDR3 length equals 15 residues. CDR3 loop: CASNSLAGGPDTQYF. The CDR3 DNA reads TGTGCCAGCAATTCACTAGCGGGAGGTCCAGATACGCAGTATTTT.

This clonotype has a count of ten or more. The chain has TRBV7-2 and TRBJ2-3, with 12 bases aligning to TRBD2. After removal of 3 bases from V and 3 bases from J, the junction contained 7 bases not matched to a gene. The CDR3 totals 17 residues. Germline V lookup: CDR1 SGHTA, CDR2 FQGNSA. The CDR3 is CASSFRRLAGVTDTQYF. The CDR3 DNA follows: TGTGCCAGCAGCTTCCGCCGACTAGCGGGAGTGACAGATACGCAGTATTTT. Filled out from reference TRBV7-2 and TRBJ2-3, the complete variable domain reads GAGVSQSPSNKVTEKGKDVELRCDPISGHTALYWYRQSLGQGLEFLIYFQGNSAPDKSGLPSDRFSAERTGGSVSTLTIQRTQQEDSAVYLCASSFRRLAGVTDTQYFGPGTRLTVL.

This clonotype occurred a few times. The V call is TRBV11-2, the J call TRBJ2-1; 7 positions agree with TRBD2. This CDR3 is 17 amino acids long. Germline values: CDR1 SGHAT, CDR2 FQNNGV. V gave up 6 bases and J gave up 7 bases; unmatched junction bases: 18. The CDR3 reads CASRFHLAARSQNEQFF. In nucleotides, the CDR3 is TGTGCCAGCAGGTTCCATCTAGCGGCCCGTTCTCAAAATGAGCAGTTCTTC.

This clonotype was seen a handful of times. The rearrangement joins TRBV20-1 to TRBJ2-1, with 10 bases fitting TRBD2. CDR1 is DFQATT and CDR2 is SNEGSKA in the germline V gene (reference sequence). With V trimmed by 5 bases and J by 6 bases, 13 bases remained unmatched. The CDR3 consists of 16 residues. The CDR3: CSARPLGSGRPNEQFF. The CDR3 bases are TGCAGTGCTCGGCCCCTGGGTAGCGGGAGGCCCAATGAGCAGTTCTTC.

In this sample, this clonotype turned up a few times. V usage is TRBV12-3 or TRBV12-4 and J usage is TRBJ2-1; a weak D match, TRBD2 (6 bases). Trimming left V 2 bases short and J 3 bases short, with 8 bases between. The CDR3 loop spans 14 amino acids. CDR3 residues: CASSLSGYYNEQFF. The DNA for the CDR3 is TGTGCCAGCAGTTTAAGCGGGTACTACAATGAGCAGTTCTTC.

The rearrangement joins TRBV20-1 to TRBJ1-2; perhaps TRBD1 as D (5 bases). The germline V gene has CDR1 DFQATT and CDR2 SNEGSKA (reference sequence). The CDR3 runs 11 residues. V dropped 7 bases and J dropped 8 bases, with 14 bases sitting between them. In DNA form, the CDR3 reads TGCAGTGGGAGCAGGGCAGAAGGCTACACCTTC. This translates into CSGSRAEGYTF.

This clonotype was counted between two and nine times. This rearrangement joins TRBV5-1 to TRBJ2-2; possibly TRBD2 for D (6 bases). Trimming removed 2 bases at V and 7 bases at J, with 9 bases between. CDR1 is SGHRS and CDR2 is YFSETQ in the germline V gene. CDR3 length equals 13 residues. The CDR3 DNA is TGCGCCAGCAGCTTTTGGGGGGTCGGGGAGCTGTTTTTT. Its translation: CASSFWGVGELFF.

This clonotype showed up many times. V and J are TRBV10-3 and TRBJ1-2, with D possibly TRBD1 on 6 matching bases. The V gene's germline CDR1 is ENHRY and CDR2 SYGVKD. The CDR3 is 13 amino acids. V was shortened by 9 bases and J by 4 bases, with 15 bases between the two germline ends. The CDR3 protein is CAMKMTGGYGYTF. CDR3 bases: TGTGCCATGAAGATGACAGGCGGCTATGGCTACACCTTC.

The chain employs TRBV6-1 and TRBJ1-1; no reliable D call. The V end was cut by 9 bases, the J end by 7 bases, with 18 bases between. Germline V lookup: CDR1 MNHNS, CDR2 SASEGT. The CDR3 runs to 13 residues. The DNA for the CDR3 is TGTGCCAGTACCCCCAGGAGGACCAGTGAAGCTTTCTTT. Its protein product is CASTPRRTSEAFF.

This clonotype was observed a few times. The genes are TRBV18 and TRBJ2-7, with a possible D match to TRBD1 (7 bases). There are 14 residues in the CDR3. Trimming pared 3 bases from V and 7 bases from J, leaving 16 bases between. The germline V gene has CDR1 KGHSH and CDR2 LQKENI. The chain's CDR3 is CASSPGQRVGEQYF. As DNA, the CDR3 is TGTGCCAGCTCACCGGGACAGCGGGTTGGAGAGCAGTACTTC.

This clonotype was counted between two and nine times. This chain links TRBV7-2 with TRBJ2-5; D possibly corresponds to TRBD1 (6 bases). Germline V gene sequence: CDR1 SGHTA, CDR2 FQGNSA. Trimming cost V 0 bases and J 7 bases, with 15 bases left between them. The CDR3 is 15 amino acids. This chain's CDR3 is CASSLAGRGGATQYF. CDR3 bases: TGTGCCAGCAGCTTAGCGGGTCGTGGGGGCGCGACCCAGTACTTC.

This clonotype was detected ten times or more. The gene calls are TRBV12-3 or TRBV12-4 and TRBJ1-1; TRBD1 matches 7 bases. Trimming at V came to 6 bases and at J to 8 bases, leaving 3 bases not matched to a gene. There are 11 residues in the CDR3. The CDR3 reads CASRRQGEAFF. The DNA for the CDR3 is TGTGCCAGCAGGCGACAGGGCGAAGCTTTCTTT.

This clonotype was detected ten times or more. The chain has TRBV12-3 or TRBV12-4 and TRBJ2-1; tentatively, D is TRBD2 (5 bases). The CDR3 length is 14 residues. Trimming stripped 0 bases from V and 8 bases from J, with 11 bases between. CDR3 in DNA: TGTGCCAGCAGTTTAGCGATGGCGGGCCATGAGCAGTTCTTC. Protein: CASSLAMAGHEQFF.